What follows are 7 T cell receptor beta chains derived from one specimen sequenced in a study of blood T cell repertoires in COVID-19. The table came from immunoSEQ multiplex PCR; TCRdb's copy has only in-frame clones and leaves some out. The top ten hold approximately 5.4% of the sample, which has about 93,000 clones, roughly 89% seen once. The material sequenced was peripheral blood. Every receptor here comes from a man aged 60 to 75 with COVID-19, enrolled during active disease.

This chain links TRBV2 with TRBJ1-5; the match to TRBD1 covers 8 bases. Germline CDR1 and CDR2: SNHLY and FYNNEI. The ends lost 8 bases at V and 4 bases at J; junction bases unmatched: 4. The CDR3 length is 13 residues. CDR3 coding DNA: TGTGCCAGCTCGAGGACAGGGAATCAGCCCCAGCATTTT. The encoded protein is CASSRTGNQPQHF.

The chain recombines TRBV2 with TRBJ2-3; the D gene is possibly TRBD2 (6 bases). Germline V lookup: CDR1 SNHLY, CDR2 FYNNEI. V was cut by 8 bases and J by 4 bases, with 10 bases left in between. The CDR3 runs 12 residues. This CDR3 reads CASRGISDTQYF. The CDR3 coding sequence is TGTGCCAGCCGCGGGATTTCAGATACGCAGTATTTT.

Only one count was recorded for this clone. V and J are TRBV10-1 and TRBJ1-6, with D unclear. This CDR3 region has 15 residues. The germline V and J ends were trimmed by 2 bases and 8 bases, with 13 bases remaining between them. CDR1 and CDR2 (germline): WNHNN, SYGVQD (reference sequence). This CDR3 is CASSEGQGMDSPLHF. In DNA, the CDR3 is TGCGCCAGCAGTGAGGGGCAAGGAATGGATTCACCCCTCCACTTT.

The chain is built from TRBV19 and TRBJ2-7, with D maybe TRBD2 (6 bases). Germline V lookup: CDR1 LNHDA, CDR2 SQIVND (reference sequence). CDR3 length: 12 amino acids. Trimming cost V 7 bases and J 5 bases, with 12 bases left between them. The CDR3 is CASMEGGNEQYF. The CDR3 DNA reads TGTGCCAGTATGGAGGGCGGAAACGAGCAGTACTTC.

This clone was counted a few times. The chain uses TRBV30 and TRBJ1-1; 7 bases map to TRBD1. The germline gives CDR1 GTSNPN, CDR2 SVGIG (reference sequence). The CDR3 totals 13 residues. J lost 5 bases, V lost 8 bases, and 11 bases had no gene match. The CDR3 nucleotides read TGTGCCGGGTACCGGGACAGCGGAACTGAAGCTTTCTTT. Encoded protein: CAGYRDSGTEAFF.

This chain links TRBV12-5 with TRBJ1-4; D unresolved. This CDR3 has 13 residues. Per germline, CDR1 LGHNT and CDR2 FRNRAP. The V and J ends lost 6 bases and 7 bases respectively, with 12 bases between them. The CDR3 reads CASGSEGREKLFF. CDR3 in DNA: TGTGCTAGTGGCTCCGAGGGTCGTGAAAAACTGTTTTTT.

The V and J genes are TRBV24-1 and TRBJ2-1; D is unresolved. V gave up 3 bases and J gave up 3 bases, with 14 bases separating them. CDR3 size: 16 residues. Germline-derived CDR1 and CDR2 are KGHDR and SFDVKD. This chain's CDR3 is CATSDIGQSRYNEQFF. The CDR3 DNA is TGTGCCACCAGTGATATTGGGCAGAGTCGCTACAATGAGCAGTTCTTC.